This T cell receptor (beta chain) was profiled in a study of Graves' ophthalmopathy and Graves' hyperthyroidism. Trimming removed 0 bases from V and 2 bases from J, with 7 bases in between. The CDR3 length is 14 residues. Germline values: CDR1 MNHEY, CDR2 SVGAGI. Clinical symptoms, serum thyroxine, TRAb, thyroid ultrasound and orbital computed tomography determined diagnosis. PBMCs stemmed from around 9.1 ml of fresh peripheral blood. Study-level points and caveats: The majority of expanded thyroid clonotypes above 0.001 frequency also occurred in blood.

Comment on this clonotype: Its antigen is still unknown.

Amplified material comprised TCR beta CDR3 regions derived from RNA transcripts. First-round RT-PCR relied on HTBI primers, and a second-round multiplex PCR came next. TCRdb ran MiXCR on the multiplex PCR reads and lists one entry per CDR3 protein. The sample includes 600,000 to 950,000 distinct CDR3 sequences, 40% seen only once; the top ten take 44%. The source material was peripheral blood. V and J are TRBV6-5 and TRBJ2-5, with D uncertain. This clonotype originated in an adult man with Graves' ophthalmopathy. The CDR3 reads CASSYSYIQETQYF. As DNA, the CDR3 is TGTGCCAGCAGTTACTCGTACATACAAGAGACCCAGTACTTC.